These 11 T cell receptor beta chains were sequenced from one sample in a study of T cell repertoires in cytomegalovirus infection. MiXCR, run by TCRdb on the reads, gives a single entry per CDR3 protein. The data hold around 180,000 distinct CDR3 sequences, with roughly 28% observed a single time. The specimen sequenced was PBMCs. The receptor set was obtained from a human donor in good health (CMV status not recorded). Some clones in this sample may be carry-over from other donors' samples.

The J gene is TRBJ1-1, the V gene TRBV19, with 9 bases aligning to TRBD1. The V gene's germline CDR1 is LNHDA and CDR2 SQIVND (reference sequence). There are 14 residues in the CDR3. Germline trimming cut 3 bases from V and 5 bases from J; bases unmatched to any gene: 4. The CDR3 here is CASSMNRGRTEAFF. Here the CDR3 DNA reads TGTGCCAGTAGTATGAACAGGGGGCGAACTGAAGCTTTCTTT.

The genes are TRBV29-1 and TRBJ1-2; 7 nucleotides agree with TRBD1. CDR1 SQVTM and CDR2 ANQGSEA come from the germline V gene. The CDR3 has 14 residues. The J segment lost 4 bases and the V segment lost 5 bases, leaving 10 bases of the junction unmatched. In nucleotides, the CDR3 is TGCAGCGTTTCTATAGGGACAGAGAGCTATGGCTACACCTTC. Translation: CSVSIGTESYGYTF.

This clonotype was seen a handful of times. V gene TRBV5-4 combines with J gene TRBJ2-3; D remains ambiguous. Germline CDR1 and CDR2: SGHNT and YYREEE (reference sequence). The CDR3 contains 16 residues. Between the trimmed V and J ends, which lost 0 bases and 2 bases, there was a span of 13 bases. CDR3: CASSLDLPFPTDTQYF. The CDR3 DNA reads as TGTGCCAGCAGCTTGGACCTCCCGTTTCCCACAGATACGCAGTATTTT. Together with reference TRBV5-4 and TRBJ2-3, the CDR3 gives the full variable domain: ETGVTQSPTHLIKTRGQQVTLRCSSQSGHNTVSWYQQALGQGPQFIFQYYREEENGRGNFPPRFSGLQFPNYSSELNVNALELDDSALYLCASSLDLPFPTDTQYFGPGTRLTVL.

The gene calls are TRBV5-4 and TRBJ2-5; D may be TRBD1 (5 bases). There are 14 residues in the CDR3. Trimming cost V 0 bases and J 0 bases, with 6 bases left between them. Looked up from germline, CDR1 is SGHNT and CDR2 is YYREEE (reference sequence). The CDR3 spells CASSLGQYQETQYF. The DNA of the CDR3 is TGTGCCAGCAGCTTGGGACAGTACCAAGAGACCCAGTACTTC.

The V gene is TRBV19, the J gene TRBJ1-6; TRBD1 matches 7 bases. V lost 5 bases, J lost 0 bases, and 7 bases stayed unmatched. This CDR3 comprises 17 residues. CDR1 is LNHDA and CDR2 is SQIVND in the germline V gene (reference sequence). For the CDR3, the DNA is TGTGCCAGTAGTCCCCGGACAGGCAGCTCCTATAATTCACCCCTCCACTTT. Translated: CASSPRTGSSYNSPLHF.

This clonotype was observed at least ten times. The chain employs TRBV12-3 or TRBV12-4 and TRBJ2-7; the D is unclear. The CDR3 spans 13 residues. Deletions cut 3 bases from V and 3 bases from J, with 9 bases between. CDR3 bases: TGTGCCAGCAGTTTGTCGGCTAGCTACGAGCAGTACTTC. This encodes CASSLSASYEQYF.

The chain combines TRBV10-3 with TRBJ1-6; 10 bases are a match to TRBD1. This CDR3 has 14 residues. The J segment lost 8 bases and the V segment lost 3 bases, leaving 1 base of the junction unmatched. Germline values: CDR1 ENHRY, CDR2 SYGVKD. This CDR3 is CAISDGTGDSPLHF. The CDR3 nucleotides are TGTGCCATCAGTGACGGGACAGGGGATTCACCCCTCCACTTT.

The CDR3 region is CAIGTTGQNTEAFF. DNA for the CDR3: TGTGCCATCGGTACCACAGGGCAGAACACTGAAGCTTTCTTT. This chain connects TRBV10-3 to TRBJ1-1, with D tentatively TRBD1 (6 bases). In germline, CDR1 is ENHRY, CDR2 SYGVKD. Trimming removed 8 bases at V and 1 base at J, with 14 bases between. This CDR3 region has 14 residues.

The CDR3 DNA reads as TGTGCCAGCAGCCCTCGGGGAGTGTCGGCTTTCTTT. This encodes CASSPRGVSAFF. The genes are TRBV7-2 and TRBJ1-1; D is unclear. V lost 5 bases, J lost 11 bases, and 15 bases lay in between. This CDR3 comprises 12 residues. Per the germline V gene, CDR1 is SGHTA and CDR2 is FQGNSA.

The chain employs TRBV20-1 and TRBJ1-1; D unresolved. Trimming removed 6 bases from V and 4 bases from J, with 12 bases in between. The CDR3 is 12 residues long. Germline-derived CDR1 and CDR2 are DFQATT and SNEGSKA (reference sequence). CDR3 residues: CSADWGSTEAFF. The CDR3 DNA sequence: TGCAGTGCCGACTGGGGTAGCACTGAAGCTTTCTTT.

Turning to this clonotype: A much more abundant neighbour one base away suggests this may be a read error. The chain employs TRBV7-2 and TRBJ1-1; D uncertain. Germline CDR1 is SGHTA and CDR2 is FQGNSA. The CDR3 loop spans 16 amino acids. The CDR3 DNA reads as TGTGCCAGCAGCTTAGCCCTCGGACGGTTGAACACTAAAGCTTTCTTT. Translation: CASSLALGRLNTKAFF. Full variable domain (missing parts from reference TRBV7-2 and TRBJ1-1): GAGVSQSPSNKVTEKGKDVELRCDPISGHTALYWYRQSLGQGLEFLIYFQGNSAPDKSGLPSDRFSAERTGGSVSTLTIQRTQQEDSAVYLCASSLALGRLNTKAFFGQGTRLTVV.